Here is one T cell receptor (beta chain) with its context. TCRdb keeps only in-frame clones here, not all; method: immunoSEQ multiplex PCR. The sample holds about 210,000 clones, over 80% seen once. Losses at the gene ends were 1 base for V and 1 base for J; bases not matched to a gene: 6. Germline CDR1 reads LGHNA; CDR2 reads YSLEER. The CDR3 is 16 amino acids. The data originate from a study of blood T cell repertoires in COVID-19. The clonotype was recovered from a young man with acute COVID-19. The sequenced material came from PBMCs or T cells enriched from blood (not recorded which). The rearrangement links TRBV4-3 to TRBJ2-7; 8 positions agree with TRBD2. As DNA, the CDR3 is TGCGCCAGCAGCCAAGCCCGGACTAGCAGGTCCTACGAGCAGTACTTC. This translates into CASSQARTSRSYEQYF.